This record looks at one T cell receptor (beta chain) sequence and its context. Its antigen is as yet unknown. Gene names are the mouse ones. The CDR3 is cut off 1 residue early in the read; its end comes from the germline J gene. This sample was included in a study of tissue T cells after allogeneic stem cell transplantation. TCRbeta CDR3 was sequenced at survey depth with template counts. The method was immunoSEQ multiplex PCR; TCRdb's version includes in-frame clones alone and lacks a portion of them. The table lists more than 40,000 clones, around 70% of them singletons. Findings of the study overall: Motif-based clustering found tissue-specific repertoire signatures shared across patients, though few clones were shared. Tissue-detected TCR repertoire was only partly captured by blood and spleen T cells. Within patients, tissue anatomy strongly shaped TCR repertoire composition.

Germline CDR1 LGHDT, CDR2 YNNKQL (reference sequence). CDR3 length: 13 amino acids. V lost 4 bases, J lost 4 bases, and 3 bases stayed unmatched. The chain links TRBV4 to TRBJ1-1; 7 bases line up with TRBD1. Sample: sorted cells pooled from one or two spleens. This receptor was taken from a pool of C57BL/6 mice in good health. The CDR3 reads CASSSGQTTEVFF. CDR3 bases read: TGTGCCAGCAGCTCGGGACAGACCACAGAAGTCTTC.